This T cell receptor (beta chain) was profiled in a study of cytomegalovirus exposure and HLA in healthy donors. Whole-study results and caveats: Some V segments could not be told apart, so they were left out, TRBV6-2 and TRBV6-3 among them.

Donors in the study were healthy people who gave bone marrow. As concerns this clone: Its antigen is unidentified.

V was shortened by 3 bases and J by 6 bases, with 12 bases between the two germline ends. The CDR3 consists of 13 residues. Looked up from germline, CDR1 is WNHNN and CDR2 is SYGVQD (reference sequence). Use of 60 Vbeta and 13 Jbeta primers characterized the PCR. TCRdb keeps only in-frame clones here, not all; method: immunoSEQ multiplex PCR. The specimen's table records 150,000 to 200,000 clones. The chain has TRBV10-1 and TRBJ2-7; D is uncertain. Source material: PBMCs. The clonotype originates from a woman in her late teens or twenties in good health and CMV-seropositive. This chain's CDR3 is CASSEQLNGEQYF. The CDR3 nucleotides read TGCGCCAGCAGTGAACAGCTGAACGGCGAGCAGTACTTC.